There are a few counts of the clone carrying this TCR beta chain. The sample is drawn from a study of metastatic and nonmetastatic thyroid tumors. CDR3 length equals 14 residues. Trimming left V 1 base short and J 2 bases short, with 11 bases between. Germline V lookup: CDR1 DFQATT, CDR2 SNEGSKA (reference sequence). Each patient came to thyroid surgery without any prior treatment (of any kind). TCRdb recomputed clones from the PCR reads via MiXCR. This repertoire shows about 48,000 clones, approximately 20% found once; its top ten account for 3.5% to 4%. The sample comprised blood. The clonotype originates from a male donor with papillary thyroid cancer or a benign thyroid nodule (not recorded which). Some clones in this sample may be carry-over from other donors' samples. The V call is TRBV20-1, the J call TRBJ2-5; D is uncertain. The CDR3 is CSARAVGEQETQYF. CDR3 nucleotide sequence: TGCAGTGCTAGAGCCGTCGGAGAGCAAGAGACCCAGTACTTC.